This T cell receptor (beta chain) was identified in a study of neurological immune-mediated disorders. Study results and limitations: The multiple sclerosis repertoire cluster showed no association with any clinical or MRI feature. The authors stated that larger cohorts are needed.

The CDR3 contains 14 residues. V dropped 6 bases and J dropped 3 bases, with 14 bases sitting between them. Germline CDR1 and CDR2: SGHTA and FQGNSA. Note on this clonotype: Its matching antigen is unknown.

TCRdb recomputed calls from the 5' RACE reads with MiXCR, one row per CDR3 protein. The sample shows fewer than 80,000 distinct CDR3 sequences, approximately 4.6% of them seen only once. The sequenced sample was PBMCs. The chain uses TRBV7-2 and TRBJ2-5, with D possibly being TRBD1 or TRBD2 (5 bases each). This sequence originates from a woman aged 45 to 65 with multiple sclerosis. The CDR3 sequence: CASSWPGQEETQYF. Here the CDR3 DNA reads TGTGCCAGCAGTTGGCCGGGGCAAGAAGAGACCCAGTACTTC.